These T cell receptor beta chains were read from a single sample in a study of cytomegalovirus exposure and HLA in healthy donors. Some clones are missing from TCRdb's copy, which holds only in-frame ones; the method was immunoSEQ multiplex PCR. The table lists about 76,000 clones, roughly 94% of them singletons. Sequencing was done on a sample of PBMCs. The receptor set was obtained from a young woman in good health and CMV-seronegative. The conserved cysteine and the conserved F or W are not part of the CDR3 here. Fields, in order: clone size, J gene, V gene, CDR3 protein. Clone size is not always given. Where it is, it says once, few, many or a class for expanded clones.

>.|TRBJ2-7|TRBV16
ASSQFRRSSYEQY
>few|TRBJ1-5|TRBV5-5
ASSSRQGAYQPQH
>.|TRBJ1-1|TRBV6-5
ASSPDRGLNEAF
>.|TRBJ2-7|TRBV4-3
ASSFRGTYEQY
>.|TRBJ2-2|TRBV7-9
ASSSDTGELF
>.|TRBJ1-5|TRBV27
ASSARGRQPQH
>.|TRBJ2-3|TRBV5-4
ASSFGTGVTDTQY
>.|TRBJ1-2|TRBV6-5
ASSPDRDVGYT
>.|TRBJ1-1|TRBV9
ASSVLAGQGATEAF
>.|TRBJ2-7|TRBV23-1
ASSQLDRGSPYEQY
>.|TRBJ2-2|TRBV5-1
ASSLQGPNTGELF
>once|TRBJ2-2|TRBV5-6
ASRKGGTGELF
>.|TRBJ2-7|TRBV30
AWGGAQTTPYEQY
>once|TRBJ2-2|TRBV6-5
ASSWERGRNTGELF
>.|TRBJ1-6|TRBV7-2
ASSLGQGVYNSPLH
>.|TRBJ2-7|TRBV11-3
ASSLGTSGVPSYEQY
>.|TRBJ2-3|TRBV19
ASRLSGGMDTDTQY
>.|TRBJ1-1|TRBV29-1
SAYQGTLNTEAF
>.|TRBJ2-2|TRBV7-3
ASRAPGTSNTGELF
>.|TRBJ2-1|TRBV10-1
ASSESSTRGDGNEQF
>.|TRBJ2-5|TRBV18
ASSQQGQSGETQY
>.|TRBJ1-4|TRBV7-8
ASSLGRAPNEKLF
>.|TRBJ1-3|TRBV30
AWSVRVDSGNTIY
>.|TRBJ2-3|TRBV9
ASTPGGDSTDTQY
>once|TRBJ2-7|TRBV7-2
ASSPGGSEQY
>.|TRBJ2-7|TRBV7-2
ASSGRGTTPRDEQY
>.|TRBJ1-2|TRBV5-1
ASSLDSNYGYT
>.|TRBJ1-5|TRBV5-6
ASSWTPNQPQH
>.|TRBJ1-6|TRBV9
ASSVGSGGNSYNSPLH